The 3 T cell receptor beta chains below were found in one sample sequenced in a study of cytomegalovirus exposure and HLA in healthy donors. Amplification used 60 Vbeta primers and 13 Jbeta primers. Some clones are missing from TCRdb's copy, which holds only in-frame ones; the method was immunoSEQ multiplex PCR. This sample carries about 86,000 clones, around 71% of them seen once, and the ten largest clones take 8% to 10%. Sequenced sample: PBMCs. The receptors come from a man aged 60 to 69 in good health and CMV-seronegative.

The chain has TRBV14 and TRBJ1-1; D is perhaps TRBD1 (5 bases). CDR1 and CDR2 from the germline V gene are SGHDN and FVKESK. The CDR3 spans 14 residues. V was shortened by 4 bases and J by 1 base, with 10 bases between the two germline ends. The chain's CDR3 is CASSRLGPNTEAFF. As DNA, the CDR3 is TGTGCCAGCAGCCGGCTGGGGCCGAACACTGAAGCTTTCTTT.

This chain uses TRBV6-5 with TRBJ2-7, with TRBD1 matching 7 bases. CDR3 length: 15 amino acids. Unmatched junction bases numbered 7, after V lost 5 bases and J lost 0 bases. Germline V gene sequence: CDR1 MNHEY, CDR2 SVGAGI. The CDR3 region has the DNA TGTGCCAGCAGTCCCCCGGGACAGAGCTCCTACGAGCAGTACTTC. Its protein is CASSPPGQSSYEQYF.

The chain carries TRBV5-1 and TRBJ2-2; 8 nucleotides match TRBD1. The trim removed 4 bases at V and 7 bases at J, leaving 9 bases unmatched. CDR1 is SGHRS and CDR2 is YFSETQ in the germline V gene. The length of the CDR3 is 15 residues. CDR3 in DNA: TGCGCCAGCAGCCTCCGGACAGGGTTGGACGGGGAGCTGTTTTTT. This gives the protein CASSLRTGLDGELFF.